A single sample is the source of the 2 T cell receptor beta chains below, sequenced in a study of blood T cell repertoires in acute mononucleosis. Regarding the study as a whole: GLC-BM selection appeared to involve both TCR alpha and beta chains.

The sample's time point: convalescence about 6 months (5-8 months) after acute presentation (visit 7). Sequenced by immunoSEQ multiplex PCR; TCRdb stores in-frame clones only, minus some. The sample contains roughly 2,300 clones, around 25% of which appear only once. Sequencing was performed on EBV GLC epitope tetramer+ CD8+ T cells sorted from PBMCs, taken during convalescence from infectious mononucleosis. The subset was: CD8 T cells binding tetramer with EBV BMLF1 280-288 peptide (GLC-BM). Source of these receptors: a woman younger than 35 with infectious mononucleosis caused by EBV.

This clone was detected a few times. The V and J genes are TRBV5-1 and TRBJ2-1; 12 nucleotides agree with TRBD2. In germline, CDR1 is SGHRS, CDR2 YFSETQ. The CDR3 loop spans 18 amino acids. Trimming at V came to 4 bases and at J to 6 bases, leaving 14 bases not matched to a gene. DNA of the CDR3: TGCGCCAGCAGCCCCGGACTAGCGGGGCTCTGGCTCTTCAATGAGCAGTTCTTC. This sequence encodes CASSPGLAGLWLFNEQFF.

This clone was detected only a few times. A read error is likely here: a far larger clone is one base away. This chain links TRBV7-6 with TRBJ2-2; 7 bases line up with TRBD2. Germline V gene data show CDR1 as SGHVS and CDR2 as FNYEAQ. The CDR3 length is 18 residues. V was pared by 5 bases and J by 3 bases, with 15 bases of the junction left unmatched. The CDR3 sequence: CASSQDPPTSFDTGELFF. CDR3 sequence (DNA): TGTGCCAGCAGCCAAGATCCCCCGACTAGCTTCGACACCGGGGAGCTGTTTTTT.